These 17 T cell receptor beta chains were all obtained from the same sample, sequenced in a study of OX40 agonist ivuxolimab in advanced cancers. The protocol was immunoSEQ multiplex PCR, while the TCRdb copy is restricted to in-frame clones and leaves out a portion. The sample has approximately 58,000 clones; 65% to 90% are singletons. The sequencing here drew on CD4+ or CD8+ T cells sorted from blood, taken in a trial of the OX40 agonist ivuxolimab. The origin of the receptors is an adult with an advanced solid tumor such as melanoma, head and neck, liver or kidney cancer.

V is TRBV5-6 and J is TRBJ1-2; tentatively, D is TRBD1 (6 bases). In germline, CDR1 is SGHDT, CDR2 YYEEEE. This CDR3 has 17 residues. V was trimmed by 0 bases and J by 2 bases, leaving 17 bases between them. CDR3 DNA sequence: TGTGCCAGCAGCTTGGCCAGGGACACCCTTCTAAACTATGGCTACACCTTC. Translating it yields CASSLARDTLLNYGYTF. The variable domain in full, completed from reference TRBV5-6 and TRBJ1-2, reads DAGVTQSPTHLIKTRGQQVTLRCSPKSGHDTVSWYQQALGQGPQFIFQYYEEEERQRGNFPDRFSGHQFPNYSSELNVNALLLGDSALYLCASSLARDTLLNYGYTFGSGTRLTVV.

As DNA, the CDR3 is TGTGCCAGCAGCTCCACTAGCGGGGGAGTTAGCACAGATACGCAGTATTTT. Its protein product is CASSSTSGGVSTDTQYF. The chain has TRBV7-9 and TRBJ2-3, with 11 positions matching TRBD2. The CDR3 has 17 residues. Germline-derived CDR1 and CDR2 are SEHNR and FQNEAQ (reference sequence). V was clipped by 4 bases and J by 0 bases; unmatched bases: 6. The whole variable domain, filled in from reference TRBV7-9 and TRBJ2-3, reads DTGVSQNPRHKITKRGQNVTFRCDPISEHNRLYWYRQTLGQGPEFLTYFQNEAQLEKSRLLSDRFSAERPKGSFSTLEIQRTEQGDSAMYLCASSSTSGGVSTDTQYFGPGTRLTVL.

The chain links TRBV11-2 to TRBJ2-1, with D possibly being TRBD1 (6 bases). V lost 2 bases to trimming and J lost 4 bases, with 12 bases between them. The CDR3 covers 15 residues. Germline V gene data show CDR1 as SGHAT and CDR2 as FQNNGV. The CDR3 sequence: CASSLSQGAYNEQFF. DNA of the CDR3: TGTGCCAGCAGCTTATCACAGGGAGCATACAATGAGCAGTTCTTC.

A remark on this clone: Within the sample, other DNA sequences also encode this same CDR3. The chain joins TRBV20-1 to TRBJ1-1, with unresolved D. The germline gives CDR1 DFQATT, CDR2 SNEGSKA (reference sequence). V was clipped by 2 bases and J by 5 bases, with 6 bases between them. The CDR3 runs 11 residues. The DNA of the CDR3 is TGCAGTGCTAGAAGGGAAACTGAAGCTTTCTTT. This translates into CSARRETEAFF.

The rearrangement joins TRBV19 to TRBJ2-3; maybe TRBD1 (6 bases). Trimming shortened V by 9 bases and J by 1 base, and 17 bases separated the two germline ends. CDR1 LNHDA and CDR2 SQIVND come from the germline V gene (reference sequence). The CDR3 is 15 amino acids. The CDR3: CASSDTGFGTDTQYF. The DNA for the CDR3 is TGTGCCAGCTCAGATACAGGGTTTGGCACAGATACGCAGTATTTT.

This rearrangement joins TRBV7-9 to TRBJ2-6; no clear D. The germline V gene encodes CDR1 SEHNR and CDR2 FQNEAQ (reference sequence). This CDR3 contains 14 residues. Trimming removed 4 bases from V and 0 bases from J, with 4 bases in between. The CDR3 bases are TGTGCCAGCAGCTCTAGCTCTGGGGCCAACGTCCTGACTTTC. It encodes CASSSSSGANVLTF. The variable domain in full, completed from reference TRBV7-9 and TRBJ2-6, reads DTGVSQNPRHKITKRGQNVTFRCDPISEHNRLYWYRQTLGQGPEFLTYFQNEAQLEKSRLLSDRFSAERPKGSFSTLEIQRTEQGDSAMYLCASSSSSGANVLTFGAGSRLTVL.

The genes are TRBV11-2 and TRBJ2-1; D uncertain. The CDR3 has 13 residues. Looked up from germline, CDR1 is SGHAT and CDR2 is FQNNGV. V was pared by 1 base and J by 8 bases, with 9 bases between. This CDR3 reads CASSLARTDEQFF. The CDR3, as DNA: TGTGCCAGCAGCTTAGCGCGAACGGATGAGCAGTTCTTC. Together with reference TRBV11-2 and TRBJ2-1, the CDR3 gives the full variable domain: EAGVAQSPRYKIIEKRQSVAFWCNPISGHATLYWYQQILGQGPKLLIQFQNNGVVDDSQLPKDRFSAERLKGVDSTLKIQPAKLEDSAVYLCASSLARTDEQFFGPGTRLTVL.

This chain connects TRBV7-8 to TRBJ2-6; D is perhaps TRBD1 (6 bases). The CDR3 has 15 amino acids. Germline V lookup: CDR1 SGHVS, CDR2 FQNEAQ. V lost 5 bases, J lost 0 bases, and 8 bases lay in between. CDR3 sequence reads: CASSLGGSGANVLTF. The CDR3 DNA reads TGTGCCAGCAGCCTAGGGGGCTCTGGGGCCAACGTCCTGACTTTC.

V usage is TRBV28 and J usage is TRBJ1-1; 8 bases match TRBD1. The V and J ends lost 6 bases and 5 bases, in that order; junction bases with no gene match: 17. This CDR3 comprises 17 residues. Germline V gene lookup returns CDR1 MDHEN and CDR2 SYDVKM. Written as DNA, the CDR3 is TGTGCCAGCAGGATCGGACAGGGACGTACAAGGGGGACTGAAGCTTTCTTT. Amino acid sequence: CASRIGQGRTRGTEAFF.

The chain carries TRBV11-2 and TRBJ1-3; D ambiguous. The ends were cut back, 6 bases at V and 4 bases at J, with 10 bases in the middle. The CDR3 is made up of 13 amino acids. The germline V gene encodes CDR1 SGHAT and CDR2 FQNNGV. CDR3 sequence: CASREAGGNTIYF. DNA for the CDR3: TGTGCCAGCAGGGAGGCGGGAGGAAACACCATATATTTT.

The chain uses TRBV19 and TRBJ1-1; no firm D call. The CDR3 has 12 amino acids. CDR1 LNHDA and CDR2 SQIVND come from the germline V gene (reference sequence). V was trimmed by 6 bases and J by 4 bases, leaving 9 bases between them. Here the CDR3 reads CASRSGVTEAFF. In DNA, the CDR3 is TGTGCCAGTAGGAGCGGGGTCACTGAAGCTTTCTTT. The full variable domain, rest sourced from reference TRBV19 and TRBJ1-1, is DGGITQSPKYLFRKEGQNVTLSCEQNLNHDAMYWYRQDPGQGLRLIYYSQIVNDFQKGDIAEGYSVSREKKESFPLTVTSAQKNPTAFYLCASRSGVTEAFFGQGTRLTVV.

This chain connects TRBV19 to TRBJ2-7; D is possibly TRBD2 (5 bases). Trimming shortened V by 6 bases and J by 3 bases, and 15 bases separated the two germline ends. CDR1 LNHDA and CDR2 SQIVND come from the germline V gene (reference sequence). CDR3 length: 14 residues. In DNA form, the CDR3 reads TGTGCCAGTAGCATGAGGAATCGGGACTACGAGCAGTACTTC. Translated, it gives CASSMRNRDYEQYF.

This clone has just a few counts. In DNA, the CDR3 is TGCGCCTGCAAGGGGGCAGGGTGGAATGAAAAACTGTTTTTT. The encoded protein is CACKGAGWNEKLFF. The chain combines TRBV10-2 with TRBJ1-4; 7 nucleotides align to TRBD1. V lost 11 bases to trimming and J lost 5 bases; unmatched junction nucleotides: 11. The CDR3 length is 14 residues. In germline, CDR1 is WSHSY, CDR2 SAAADI.

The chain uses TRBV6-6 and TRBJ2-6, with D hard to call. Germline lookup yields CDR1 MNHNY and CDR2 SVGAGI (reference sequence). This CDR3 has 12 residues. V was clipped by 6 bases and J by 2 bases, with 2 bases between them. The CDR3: CASSAGANVLTF. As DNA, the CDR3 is TGTGCCAGCAGCGCTGGGGCCAACGTCCTGACTTTC.

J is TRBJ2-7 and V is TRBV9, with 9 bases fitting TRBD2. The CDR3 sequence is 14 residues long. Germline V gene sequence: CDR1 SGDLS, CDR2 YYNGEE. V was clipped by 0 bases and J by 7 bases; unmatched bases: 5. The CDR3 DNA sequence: TGTGCCAGCAGCGTAGGATCGGCGGGAGGGGAGCAGTACTTC. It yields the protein CASSVGSAGGEQYF.

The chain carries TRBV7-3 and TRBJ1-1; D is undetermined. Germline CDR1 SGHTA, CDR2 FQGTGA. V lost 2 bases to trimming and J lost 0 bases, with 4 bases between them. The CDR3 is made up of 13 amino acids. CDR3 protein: CASSLVLNTEAFF. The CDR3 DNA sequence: TGTGCCAGCAGCTTAGTCCTGAACACTGAAGCTTTCTTT.

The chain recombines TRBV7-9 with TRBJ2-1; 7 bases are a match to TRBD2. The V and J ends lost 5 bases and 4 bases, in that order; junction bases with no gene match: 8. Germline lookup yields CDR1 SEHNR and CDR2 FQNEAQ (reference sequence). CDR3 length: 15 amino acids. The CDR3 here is CASSHSSGLYNEQFF. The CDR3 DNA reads TGTGCCAGCAGCCACTCTAGCGGCTTATACAATGAGCAGTTCTTC.